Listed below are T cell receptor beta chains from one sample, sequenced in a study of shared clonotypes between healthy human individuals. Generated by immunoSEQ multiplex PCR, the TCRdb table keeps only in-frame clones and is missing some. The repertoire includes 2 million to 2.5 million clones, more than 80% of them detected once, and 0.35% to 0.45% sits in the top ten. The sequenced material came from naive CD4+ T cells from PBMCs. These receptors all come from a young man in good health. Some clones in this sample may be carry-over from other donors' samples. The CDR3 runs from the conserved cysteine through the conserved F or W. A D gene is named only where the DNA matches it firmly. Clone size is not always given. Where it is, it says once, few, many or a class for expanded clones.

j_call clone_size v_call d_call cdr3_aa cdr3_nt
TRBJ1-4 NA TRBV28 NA CASSSGGGNEKLFF TGTGCCAGCAGCTCAGGCGGTGGTAATGAAAAACTGTTTTTT
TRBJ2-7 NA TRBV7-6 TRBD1 CASSSRTGMTYEQYF TGTGCCAGCAGCTCGCGGACAGGGATGACCTACGAGCAGTACTTC
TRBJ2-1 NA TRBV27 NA CASIQRGVSGSNEQFF TGTGCCAGCATACAGCGAGGGGTATCGGGGTCGAATGAGCAGTTCTTC
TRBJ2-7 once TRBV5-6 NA CASSLTGTYEQYF TGTGCCAGCAGCTTGACCGGGACCTACGAGCAGTACTTC
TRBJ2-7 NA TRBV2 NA CASRGDADSYEQYF TGTGCCAGCAGGGGGGACGCCGACTCCTACGAGCAGTACTTC
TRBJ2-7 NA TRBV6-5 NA CASRDPYEQYF TGTGCCAGCAGAGACCCTTACGAGCAGTACTTC
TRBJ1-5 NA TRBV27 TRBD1 CASSSLGQGKKGNQPQHF TGTGCCAGCAGTTCCCTCGGACAGGGAAAGAAGGGCAATCAGCCCCAGCATTTT
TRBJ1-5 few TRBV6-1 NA CASSTAETMNQPQHF TGTGCCAGCAGTACTGCGGAGACGATGAATCAGCCCCAGCATTTT
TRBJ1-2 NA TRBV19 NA CASSNGHYGYTF TGTGCCAGTAGTAACGGACACTATGGCTACACCTTC
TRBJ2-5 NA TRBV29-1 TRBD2 CSVESRLAGAQYF TGCAGCGTTGAATCCCGACTAGCCGGAGCCCAGTACTTC
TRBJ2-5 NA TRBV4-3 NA CASSLQPRGETQYF TGCGCCAGCAGCCTCCAACCCCGGGGGGAGACCCAGTACTTC
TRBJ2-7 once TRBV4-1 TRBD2 CASSHTGTSGSIHEQYF TGCGCCAGCAGCCATACCGGGACTAGCGGGAGTATCCACGAGCAGTACTTC
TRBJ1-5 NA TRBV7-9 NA CASSSNSYSNQPQHF TGTGCCAGCAGCTCGAACAGTTATAGCAATCAGCCCCAGCATTTT
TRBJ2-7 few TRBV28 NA CASSSSSYEQYF TGTGCCAGCAGTTCTAGCTCCTACGAGCAGTACTTC
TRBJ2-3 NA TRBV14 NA CASSRGQLTDTQYF TGTGCCAGCAGCCGGGGGCAGCTCACAGATACGCAGTATTTT
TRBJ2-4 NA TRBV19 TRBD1 CASRPGTGSKNIQYF TGTGCCAGTAGGCCCGGGACAGGTTCCAAAAACATTCAGTACTTC
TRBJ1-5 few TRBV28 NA CASSYRNQPQHF TGTGCCAGCAGTTATAGGAATCAGCCCCAGCATTTT
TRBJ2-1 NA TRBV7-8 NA CASSQDSNWDWEFF TGTGCCAGCAGCCAAGATTCTAATTGGGATTGGGAGTTCTTC
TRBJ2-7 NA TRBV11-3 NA CASSLMGVGEQYF TGTGCCAGCAGCTTAATGGGGGTTGGCGAGCAGTACTTC
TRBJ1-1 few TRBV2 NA CASIADTVNTEAFF TGTGCCAGCATTGCGGACACTGTGAACACTGAAGCTTTCTTT
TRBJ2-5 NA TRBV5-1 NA CASSLEGFEETQYF TGCGCCAGCAGCTTGGAAGGGTTTGAAGAGACCCAGTACTTC
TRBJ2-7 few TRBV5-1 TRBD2 CASSWTSGSYEQYF TGCGCCAGCAGTTGGACTAGCGGGTCCTACGAGCAGTACTTC
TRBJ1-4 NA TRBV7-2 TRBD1 CASSPPGQGVEKLFF TGTGCCAGCAGCCCCCCGGGACAGGGTGTCGAAAAACTGTTTTTT
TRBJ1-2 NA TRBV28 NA CATPLRGERGGYTF TGTGCCACCCCCTTAAGGGGGGAGCGAGGAGGCTACACCTTC
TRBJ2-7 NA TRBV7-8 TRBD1 CASSWTGTGTTEQYF TGTGCCAGCAGCTGGACCGGGACAGGGACCACCGAGCAGTACTTC
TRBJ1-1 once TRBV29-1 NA CSVVGGGRGPNQNTEAFF TGCAGCGTTGTAGGTGGTGGACGGGGGCCCAACCAGAACACTGAAGCTTTCTTT
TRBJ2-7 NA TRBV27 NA CASIPSPPHEQYF TGTGCCAGCATTCCTAGTCCCCCACACGAGCAGTACTTC
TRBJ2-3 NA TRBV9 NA CASSESPKIRTDTQYF TGTGCCAGCAGCGAATCGCCAAAGATCCGCACAGATACGCAGTATTTT
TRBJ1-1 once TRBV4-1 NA CASSPVGRAPTEAFF TGCGCCAGCAGCCCTGTGGGGAGGGCACCCACTGAAGCTTTCTTT
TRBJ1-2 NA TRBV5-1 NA CASSAATGGGRYGYTF TGCGCCAGCAGCGCCGCGACAGGAGGCGGGAGGTATGGCTACACCTTC
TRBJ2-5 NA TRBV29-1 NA CSVEDLHGEAQETQYF TGCAGCGTTGAAGATCTTCACGGGGAGGCCCAAGAGACCCAGTACTTC
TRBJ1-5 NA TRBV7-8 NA CASSLDRVSQPQHF TGTGCCAGCAGCTTAGACAGGGTGAGCCAGCCCCAGCATTTT
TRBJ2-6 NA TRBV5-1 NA CASSLFSSGANVLTF TGCGCCAGCAGCTTGTTTTCCTCTGGGGCCAACGTCCTGACTTTC
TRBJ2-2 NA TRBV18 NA CASSPRIGPNTGELFF TGTGCCAGCTCACCAAGGATCGGACCTAACACCGGGGAGCTGTTTTTT
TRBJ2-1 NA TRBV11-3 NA CASSLESGRDAAQFF TGTGCCAGCAGCTTAGAGAGTGGTCGGGACGCGGCGCAGTTCTTC
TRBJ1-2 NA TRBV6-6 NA CASSYGGMSVYGYTF TGTGCCAGCAGTTACGGTGGAATGAGCGTCTATGGCTACACCTTC
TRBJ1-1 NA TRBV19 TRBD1 CASSIRDRLNSEAFF TGTGCCAGTAGTATACGGGACAGGCTGAATTCTGAAGCTTTCTTT
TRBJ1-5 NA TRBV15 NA CATSRGQFGIQPQHF TGTGCCACCAGCAGAGGGCAGTTCGGGATTCAGCCCCAGCATTTT
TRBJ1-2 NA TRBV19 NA CASSLPHGGNYGYTF TGTGCCAGTTCACTGCCTCATGGGGGGAACTATGGCTACACCTTC
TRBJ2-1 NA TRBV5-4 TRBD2 CASSLAGSGRGNEQFF TGTGCCAGCAGCTTGGCGGGTAGCGGGAGAGGAAATGAGCAGTTCTTC
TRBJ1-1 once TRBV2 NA CASSDTGLAEAFF TGTGCCAGCAGTGATACAGGGCTAGCTGAAGCTTTCTTT
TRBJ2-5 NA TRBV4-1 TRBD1 CASRLTGGEETQYF TGCGCCAGCAGACTGACAGGGGGCGAAGAGACCCAGTACTTC
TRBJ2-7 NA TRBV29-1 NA CSASATGYEQYF TGCAGCGCTAGCGCGACAGGCTACGAGCAGTACTTC
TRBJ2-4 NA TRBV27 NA CASSFIGAKNIQYF TGTGCCAGCAGTTTTATAGGAGCCAAAAACATTCAGTACTTC
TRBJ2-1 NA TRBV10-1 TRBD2 CASSEAGVPYNEQFF TGCGCCAGCAGTGAAGCGGGAGTCCCCTACAATGAGCAGTTCTTC
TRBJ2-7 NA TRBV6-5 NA CASTDLGASYEQYF TGTGCCAGCACCGACTTGGGCGCCTCCTACGAGCAGTACTTC
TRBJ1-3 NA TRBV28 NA CASSPFGSGNTIYF TGTGCCAGCAGTCCCTTTGGGTCTGGAAACACCATATATTTT
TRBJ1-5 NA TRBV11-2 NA CASSSDGYQPQHF TGTGCCAGCAGCTCGGACGGGTATCAGCCCCAGCATTTT
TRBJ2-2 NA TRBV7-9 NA CASSLSGAKQELFF TGTGCCAGCAGCTTATCCGGGGCCAAGCAGGAGCTGTTTTTT
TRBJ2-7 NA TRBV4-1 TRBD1 CASSQATTRDRGYEQYF TGCGCCAGCAGCCAAGCAACGACCCGGGACAGGGGCTACGAGCAGTACTTC
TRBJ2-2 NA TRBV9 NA CASSVGSSARTGELFF TGTGCCAGCAGCGTAGGTAGCAGCGCTCGAACCGGGGAGCTGTTTTTT
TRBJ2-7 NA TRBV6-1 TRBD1 CASSDPGTVPSYEQYF TGTGCCAGCAGTGACCCCGGGACAGTGCCCTCCTACGAGCAGTACTTC
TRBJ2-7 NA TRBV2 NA CASSNRQSSYEQYF TGTGCCAGCAGTAACCGACAGAGCTCCTACGAGCAGTACTTC